This entry features one T cell receptor beta chain sequence. Its antigen is as yet unknown. The template switching step added UMIs that contained a 6-nucleotide sample barcode. TCRdb re-called the 5' RACE reads; one entry per CDR3 protein, DNA not given. The sample holds under 150,000 distinct CDR3 sequences. Donors each gave about 2.6 ml of blood. The entry originates in a study of monozygotic twins with inflammatory bowel disease. Study outcomes and limitations: It was not supported that a single strong signal or clonotype was associated with IBD. Other individuals had fewer clonotypes in common with IBD patients than with healthy twins, especially with disease activity.

What was sequenced was blood. The origin of this receptor is a human donor with ulcerative colitis or Crohn's disease, or a healthy co-twin of an affected twin (not recorded which).

The CDR3 reads CSASGTGGWSEKLFF. The chain combines TRBV20-1 with TRBJ1-4; TCRdb proposes TRBD1, but this gene call is untestable without DNA. The CDR3 loop spans 15 amino acids. Germline-derived CDR1 and CDR2 are DFQATT and SNEGSKA (reference sequence).